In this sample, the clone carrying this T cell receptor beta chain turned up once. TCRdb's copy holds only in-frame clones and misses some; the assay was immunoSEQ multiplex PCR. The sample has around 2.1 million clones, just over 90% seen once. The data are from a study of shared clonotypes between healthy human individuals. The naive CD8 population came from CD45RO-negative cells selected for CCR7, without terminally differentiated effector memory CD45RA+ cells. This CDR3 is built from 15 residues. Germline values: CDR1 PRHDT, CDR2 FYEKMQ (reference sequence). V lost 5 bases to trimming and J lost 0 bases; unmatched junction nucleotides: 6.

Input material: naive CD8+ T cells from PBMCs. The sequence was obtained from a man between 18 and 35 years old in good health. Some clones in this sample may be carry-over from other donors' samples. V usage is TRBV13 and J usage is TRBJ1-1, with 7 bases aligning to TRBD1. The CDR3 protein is CASSRGRSMNTEAFF. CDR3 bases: TGTGCCAGCAGCAGGGGGCGCAGCATGAACACTGAAGCTTTCTTT. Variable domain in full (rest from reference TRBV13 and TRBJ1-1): AAGVIQSPRHLIKEKRETATLKCYPIPRHDTVYWYQQGPGQDPQFLISFYEKMQSDKGSIPDRFSAQQFSDYHSELNMSSLELGDSALYFCASSRGRSMNTEAFFGQGTRLTVV.